This T cell receptor beta chain was sequenced for a study of blood T cell repertoires in COVID-19. Study-level background: Italy, Spain and the United States were the sources of the convalescent and acute COVID-19 samples. PBMCs, B-cell-depleted T cells, or T cells provided the cDNA or gDNA that made up the material.

In the original analysis: By means of reference gene primer amplification, nucleated cell counts were estimated. Some clones are missing from TCRdb's copy, which holds only in-frame ones; the method was immunoSEQ multiplex PCR. That table supplies the V and J calls and clone size; D and trimming were determined from the DNA. The sample holds roughly 50,000 clones, about 90% seen once. The CDR3 contains 14 residues. V lost 7 bases and J lost 0; bases outside the gene matches: 3. Germline lookup yields CDR1 LNHDA and CDR2 SQIVND (reference sequence). The sequence was obtained from a man between 50 and 59 years old with active COVID-19. The chain has TRBV19 and TRBJ1-5, with 7 positions matching TRBD1. The sample was peripheral blood. CDR3 coding DNA: TGTGCCAGTAAACAGGGGCCTAGCAATCAGCCCCAGCATTTT. Amino acid sequence: CASKQGPSNQPQHF.